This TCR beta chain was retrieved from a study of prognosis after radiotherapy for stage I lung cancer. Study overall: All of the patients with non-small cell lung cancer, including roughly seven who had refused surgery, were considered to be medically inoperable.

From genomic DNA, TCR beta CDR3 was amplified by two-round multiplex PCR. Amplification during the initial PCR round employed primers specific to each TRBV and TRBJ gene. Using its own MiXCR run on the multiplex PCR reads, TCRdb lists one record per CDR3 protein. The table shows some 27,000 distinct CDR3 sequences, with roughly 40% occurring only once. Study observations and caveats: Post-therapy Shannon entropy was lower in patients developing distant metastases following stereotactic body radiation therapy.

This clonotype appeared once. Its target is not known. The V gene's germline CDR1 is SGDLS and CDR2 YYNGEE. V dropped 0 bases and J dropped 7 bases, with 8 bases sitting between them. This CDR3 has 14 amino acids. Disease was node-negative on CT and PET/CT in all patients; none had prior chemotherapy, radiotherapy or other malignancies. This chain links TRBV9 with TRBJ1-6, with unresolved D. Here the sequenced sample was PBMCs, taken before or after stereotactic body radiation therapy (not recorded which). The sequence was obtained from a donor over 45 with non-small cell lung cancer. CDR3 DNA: TGTGCCAGCAGCGTAGAAGGGAGGAATTCACCCCTCCACTTT. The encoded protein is CASSVEGRNSPLHF.